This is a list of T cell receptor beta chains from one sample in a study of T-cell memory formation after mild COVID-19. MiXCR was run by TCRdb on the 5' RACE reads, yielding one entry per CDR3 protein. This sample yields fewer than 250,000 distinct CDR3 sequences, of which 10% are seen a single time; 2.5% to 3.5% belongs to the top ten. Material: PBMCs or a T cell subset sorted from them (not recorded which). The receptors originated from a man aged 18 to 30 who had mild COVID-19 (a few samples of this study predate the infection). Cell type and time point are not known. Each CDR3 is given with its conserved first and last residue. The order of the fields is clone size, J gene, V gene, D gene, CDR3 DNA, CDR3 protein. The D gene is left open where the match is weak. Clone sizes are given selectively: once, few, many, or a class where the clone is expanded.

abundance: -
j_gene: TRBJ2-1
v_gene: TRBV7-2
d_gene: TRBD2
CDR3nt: TGTGCCAGCAGCTTAGGGCGGACTAGCGCGGAGGGAAATGAGCAGTTCTTC
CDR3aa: CASSLGRTSAEGNEQFF

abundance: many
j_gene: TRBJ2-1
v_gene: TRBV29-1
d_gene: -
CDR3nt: TGCAGCGCCTTTGGACACACCAATGAGCAGTTCTTC
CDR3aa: CSAFGHTNEQFF

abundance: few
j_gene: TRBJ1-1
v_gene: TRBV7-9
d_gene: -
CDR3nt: TGTGCCAGCGACCCCCTTGCTGTGAACACTGAAGCTTTCTTT
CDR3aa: CASDPLAVNTEAFF

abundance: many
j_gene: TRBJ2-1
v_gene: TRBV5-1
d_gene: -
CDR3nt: TGCGCCAGCAGCTTGGAGAATGAGCAGTTCTTC
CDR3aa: CASSLENEQFF

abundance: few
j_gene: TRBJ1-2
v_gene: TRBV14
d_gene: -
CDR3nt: TGTGCCAGCAGCCAAGACAGGGACTATGGCTACACCTTC
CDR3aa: CASSQDRDYGYTF

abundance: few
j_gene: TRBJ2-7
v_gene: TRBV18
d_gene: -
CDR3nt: TGTGCCAGCTCTCTCGCGACAGCCTCCTACGAGCAGTACTTC
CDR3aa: CASSLATASYEQYF

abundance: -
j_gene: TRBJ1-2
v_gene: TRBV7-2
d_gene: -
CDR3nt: TGTGCCAGCACCCGGCCCGCCTCAGGGGCGCGGGTTGGCTATGGCTACACCTTC
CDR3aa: CASTRPASGARVGYGYTF

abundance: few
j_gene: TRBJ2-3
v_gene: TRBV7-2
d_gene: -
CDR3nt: TGTGCCAGCAGCTTGGACAAGGTGGCAGATACGCAGTATTTT
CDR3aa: CASSLDKVADTQYF

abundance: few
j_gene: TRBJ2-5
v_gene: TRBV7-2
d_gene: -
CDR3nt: TGTGCCAGCAGCTTAGCAGGACAGTTCCAAGAGACCCAGTACTTC
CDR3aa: CASSLAGQFQETQYF

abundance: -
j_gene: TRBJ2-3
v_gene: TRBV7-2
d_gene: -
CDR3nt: TGTGCCAGCGGCGCAGGTACCCCAAGCACAGATACGCAGTATTTT
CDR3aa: CASGAGTPSTDTQYF

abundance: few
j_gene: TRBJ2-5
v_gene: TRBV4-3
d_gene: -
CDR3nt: TGCGCCAGCAGCCAAGGGGGGGGCGGCGAGACCCAGTACTTC
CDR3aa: CASSQGGGGETQYF

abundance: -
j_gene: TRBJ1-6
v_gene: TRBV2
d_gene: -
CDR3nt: TGTGCCAGCAGTGAGGCAGCCTATGACTTTAATTCACCCCTCCACTTT
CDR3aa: CASSEAAYDFNSPLHF

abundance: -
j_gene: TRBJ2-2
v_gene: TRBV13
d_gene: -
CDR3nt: TGTGCCAGCAGCCCTATTGGGCCAACGAACACCGGGGAGCTGTTTTTT
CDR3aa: CASSPIGPTNTGELFF

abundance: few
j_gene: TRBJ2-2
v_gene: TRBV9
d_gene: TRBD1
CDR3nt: TGTGCCAGCAGCGTAGGACAGGGGGCCTACGGGGAGCTGTTTTTT
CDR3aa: CASSVGQGAYGELFF

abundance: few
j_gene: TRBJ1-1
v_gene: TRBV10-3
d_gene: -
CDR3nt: TGTGCCATCACCGCTACAGGGAACACTGAAGCTTTCTTT
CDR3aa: CAITATGNTEAFF

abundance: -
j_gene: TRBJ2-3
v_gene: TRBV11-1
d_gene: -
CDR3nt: TGTGCCAGCAGCGGACCTGATAATACGCAGTATTTT
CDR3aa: CASSGPDNTQYF

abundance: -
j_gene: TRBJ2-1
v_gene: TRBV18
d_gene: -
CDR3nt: TGTGCCAGCTCACCCCCGGGGGCCTACAATGAGCAGTTCTTC
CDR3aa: CASSPPGAYNEQFF

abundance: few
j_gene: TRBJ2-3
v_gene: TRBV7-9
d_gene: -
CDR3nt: TGTGCCAGCAGCTTAGGTGAAGATCATACGCAGTATTTT
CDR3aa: CASSLGEDHTQYF

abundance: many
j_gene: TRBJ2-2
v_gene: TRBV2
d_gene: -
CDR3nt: TGTGCCAGCAGTGAGGTGCACCCGAGCCCCGGGGAGCTGTTTTTT
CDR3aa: CASSEVHPSPGELFF

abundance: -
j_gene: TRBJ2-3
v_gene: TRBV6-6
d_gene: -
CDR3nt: TGTGCCAGCAGTTCCAAACCAGGGTCGGGTACGCAGTATTTT
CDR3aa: CASSSKPGSGTQYF

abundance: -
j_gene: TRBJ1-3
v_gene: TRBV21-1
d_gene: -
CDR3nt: TGTGCCAGCAGCCGGGACGGGCTCTCTGGAAACACCATATATTTT
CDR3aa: CASSRDGLSGNTIYF

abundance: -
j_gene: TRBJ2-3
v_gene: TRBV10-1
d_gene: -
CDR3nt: TGCGCCAGCAGTGAGTCGCGGGGATTCACAGATACGCAGTATTTT
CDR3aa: CASSESRGFTDTQYF

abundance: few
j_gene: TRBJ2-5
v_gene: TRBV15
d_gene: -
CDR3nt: TGTGCCACCAGCAACTCCGTACTTCACGAGACCCAGTACTTC
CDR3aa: CATSNSVLHETQYF

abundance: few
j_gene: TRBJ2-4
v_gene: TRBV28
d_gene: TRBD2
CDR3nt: TGTGCCAGCAGTCCCGGACTAGTTTTGGGCATTCAGTACTTC
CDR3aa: CASSPGLVLGIQYF

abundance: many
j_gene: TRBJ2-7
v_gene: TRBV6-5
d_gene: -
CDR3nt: TGTGCCAGCAGTTACAGTGCTACAGGGAGCTACGAGCAGTACTTC
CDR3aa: CASSYSATGSYEQYF

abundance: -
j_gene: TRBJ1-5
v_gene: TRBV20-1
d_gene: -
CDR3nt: TGCAGTGCTAGAGACTTAAGGTCCGACAGGAATCAGCCCCAGCATTTT
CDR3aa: CSARDLRSDRNQPQHF

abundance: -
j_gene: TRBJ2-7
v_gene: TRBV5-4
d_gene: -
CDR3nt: TGTGCCAGCAGCTTCGACACTTCCCCGGGACGGGAGCAGTACTTC
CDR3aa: CASSFDTSPGREQYF

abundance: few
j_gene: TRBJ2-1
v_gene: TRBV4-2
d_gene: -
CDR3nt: TGTGCCAGCAGCCAAGACGGACTGGGGCAGTTCTTC
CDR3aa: CASSQDGLGQFF

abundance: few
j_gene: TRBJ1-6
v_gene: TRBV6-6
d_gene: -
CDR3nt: TGTGCCAGCAGTTACTCGCGTCGGCAGGGTACGGATTCACCCCTCCACTTT
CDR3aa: CASSYSRRQGTDSPLHF

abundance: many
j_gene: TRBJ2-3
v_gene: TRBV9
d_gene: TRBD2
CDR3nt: TGTGCCAGCAGCGTAGGGAGCGGGGGGGCTGATACGCAGTATTTT
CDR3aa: CASSVGSGGADTQYF

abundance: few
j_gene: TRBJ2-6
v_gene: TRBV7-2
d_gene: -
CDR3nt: TGTGCCAGCAGCTTACGGGTGGGAGCCTCTGGGGCCAACGTCCTGACTTTC
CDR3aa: CASSLRVGASGANVLTF

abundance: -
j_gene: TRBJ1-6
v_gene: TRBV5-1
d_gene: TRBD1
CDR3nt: TGCGCCAGCAGCGCACTCCCGGGACAGCTTAATTCACCCCTCCACTTT
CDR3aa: CASSALPGQLNSPLHF

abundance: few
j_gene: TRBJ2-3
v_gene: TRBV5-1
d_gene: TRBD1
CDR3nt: TGCGCCAGCAGCCTCTACAGGGGGCGCGAAGATACGCAGTATTTT
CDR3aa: CASSLYRGREDTQYF

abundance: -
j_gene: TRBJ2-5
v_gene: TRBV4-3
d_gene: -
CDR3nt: TGCGCCAGCAGCCAAGATCTTGGCAGGGGACAGACCCAGTACTTC
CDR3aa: CASSQDLGRGQTQYF

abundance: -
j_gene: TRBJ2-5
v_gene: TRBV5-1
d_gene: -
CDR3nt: TGCGCCAGCAGCGTAGACGTCACCCAGTACTTC
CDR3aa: CASSVDVTQYF

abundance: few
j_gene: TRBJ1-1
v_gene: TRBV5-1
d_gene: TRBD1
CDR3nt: TGCGCCAGCAGCCAGGGGGCGCAAGGCACTGAAGCTTTCTTT
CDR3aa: CASSQGAQGTEAFF

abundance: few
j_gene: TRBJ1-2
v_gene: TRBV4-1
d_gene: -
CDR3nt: TGCGCCAGCAGCCAAGCAGCGGGAGGACCTTGGAACTATGGCTACACCTTC
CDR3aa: CASSQAAGGPWNYGYTF

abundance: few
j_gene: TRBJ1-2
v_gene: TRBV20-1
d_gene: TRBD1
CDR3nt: TGCAGTGCGAGCGGTGCCAGGGGGGCGGGGCACTATGGCTACACCTTC
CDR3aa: CSASGARGAGHYGYTF

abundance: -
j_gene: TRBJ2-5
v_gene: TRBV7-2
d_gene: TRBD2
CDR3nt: TGTGCCAGCAGCTTCCCTAGTAGCGGGGTAGAGACCCAGTACTTC
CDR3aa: CASSFPSSGVETQYF